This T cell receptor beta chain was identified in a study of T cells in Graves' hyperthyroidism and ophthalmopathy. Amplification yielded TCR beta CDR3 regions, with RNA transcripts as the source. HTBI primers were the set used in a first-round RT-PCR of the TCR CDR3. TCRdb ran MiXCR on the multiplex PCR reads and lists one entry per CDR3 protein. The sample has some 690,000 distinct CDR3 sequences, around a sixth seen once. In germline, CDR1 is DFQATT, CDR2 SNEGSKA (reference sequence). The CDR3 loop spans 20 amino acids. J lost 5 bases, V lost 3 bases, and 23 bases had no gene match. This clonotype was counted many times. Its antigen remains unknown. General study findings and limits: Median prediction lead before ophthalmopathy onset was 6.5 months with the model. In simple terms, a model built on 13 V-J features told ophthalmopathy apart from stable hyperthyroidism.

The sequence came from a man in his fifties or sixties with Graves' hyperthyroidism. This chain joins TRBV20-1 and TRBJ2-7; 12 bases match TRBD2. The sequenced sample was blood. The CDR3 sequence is CSASVNPPVKGLAGINEQYF. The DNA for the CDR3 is TGCAGTGCTAGCGTAAATCCCCCCGTGAAGGGACTAGCGGGCATCAACGAGCAGTACTTC.